These T cell receptor beta chains were read from a single sample in a study of beta chain features in type 1 diabetes. Profiled with immunoSEQ multiplex PCR; TCRdb holds only in-frame clones, not every one. The sample holds roughly 260,000 clones, about a fifth seen once. The sample consisted of naive CD4+ T cells from blood. These receptors all come from a woman aged 40 to 50 with type 1 diabetes. Each CDR3 is given with its conserved first and last residue. The order of the fields is clone size, V gene, J gene, D gene, CDR3 DNA, CDR3 protein. A D gene is named only where the DNA matches it firmly. Size is omitted from some rows. Given values are once, few, many or a class for expanded clones.

clone_size: NA
v_call: TRBV7-6
j_call: TRBJ1-1
d_call: NA
cdr3_nt: TGTGCCAGCAGGTGGACTATGAACACTGAAGCTTTCTTT
cdr3_aa: CASRWTMNTEAFF

clone_size: few
v_call: TRBV9
j_call: TRBJ2-7
d_call: TRBD1
cdr3_nt: TGTGCCAGCAGCCCGAGACAGGGCCTCTCCTACGAGCAGTACTTC
cdr3_aa: CASSPRQGLSYEQYF

clone_size: few
v_call: TRBV7-2
j_call: TRBJ1-2
d_call: NA
cdr3_nt: TGTGCCAGCAGCTTAACAGGCGCCTTAGAAGGCTACACCTTC
cdr3_aa: CASSLTGALEGYTF

clone_size: NA
v_call: TRBV7-9
j_call: TRBJ2-7
d_call: TRBD1
cdr3_nt: TGTGCCAGCAGCCCCGGGACAGTCTACGAGCAGTACTTC
cdr3_aa: CASSPGTVYEQYF

clone_size: NA
v_call: TRBV29-1
j_call: TRBJ2-3
d_call: NA
cdr3_nt: TGCAGCGTTTGGGGCCAAACAGCAGATACGCAGTATTTT
cdr3_aa: CSVWGQTADTQYF

clone_size: NA
v_call: TRBV28
j_call: TRBJ2-7
d_call: TRBD1
cdr3_nt: TGTGCCAGCGCCCCGGGACAGGAGACGATCTACGAGCAGTACTTC
cdr3_aa: CASAPGQETIYEQYF

clone_size: NA
v_call: TRBV5-6
j_call: TRBJ2-5
d_call: NA
cdr3_nt: TGTGCCAGCAGCCCCCCTCCGGGACAACAGTACCAAGAGACCCAGTACTTC
cdr3_aa: CASSPPPGQQYQETQYF

clone_size: NA
v_call: TRBV9
j_call: TRBJ2-3
d_call: NA
cdr3_nt: TGTGCCAGCAGCGTATTAACTAGCCCTACGAGCACAGATACGCAGTATTTT
cdr3_aa: CASSVLTSPTSTDTQYF

clone_size: NA
v_call: TRBV28
j_call: TRBJ2-3
d_call: TRBD2
cdr3_nt: TGTGCCAGCACAAGGACTAGCGGGTACACAGATACGCAGTATTTT
cdr3_aa: CASTRTSGYTDTQYF

clone_size: few
v_call: TRBV18
j_call: TRBJ1-1
d_call: NA
cdr3_nt: TGTGCCAGCTCATCCACGGGACATAACACTGAAGCTTTCTTT
cdr3_aa: CASSSTGHNTEAFF

clone_size: few
v_call: TRBV18
j_call: TRBJ2-1
d_call: NA
cdr3_nt: TGTGCCAGCTCATCGTTGGAGGTGCAGTTCTTC
cdr3_aa: CASSSLEVQFF

clone_size: NA
v_call: TRBV7-2
j_call: TRBJ2-1
d_call: TRBD2
cdr3_nt: TGTGCCAGCAGCTACCGCACTAGCGGGGTGGCTCATGAGCAGTTCTTC
cdr3_aa: CASSYRTSGVAHEQFF

clone_size: NA
v_call: TRBV30
j_call: TRBJ2-1
d_call: TRBD2
cdr3_nt: TGTGCCTGGAGTCCGGGACTAGAAAAAAATGAGCAGTTCTTC
cdr3_aa: CAWSPGLEKNEQFF

clone_size: NA
v_call: TRBV28
j_call: TRBJ2-1
d_call: NA
cdr3_nt: TGTGCCAGCAGTTTCTTCGATGAGCAGTTCTTC
cdr3_aa: CASSFFDEQFF

clone_size: NA
v_call: TRBV9
j_call: TRBJ1-2
d_call: NA
cdr3_nt: TGTGCCAGCAGCGTGGGCGAGGGTCAGGATGGCTACACCTTC
cdr3_aa: CASSVGEGQDGYTF

clone_size: NA
v_call: TRBV7-9
j_call: TRBJ1-1
d_call: NA
cdr3_nt: TGTGCCAGCAGCTTAATGGCAAACACTGAAGCTTTCTTT
cdr3_aa: CASSLMANTEAFF

clone_size: NA
v_call: TRBV13
j_call: TRBJ2-7
d_call: TRBD1
cdr3_nt: TGTGCCAGCAGCCTCCGACAGGGTTACGAGCAGTACTTC
cdr3_aa: CASSLRQGYEQYF